The 12 T cell receptor beta chains below were found in one sample sequenced in a study of T cells in localized non-small cell lung cancer. Sequenced by immunoSEQ multiplex PCR; TCRdb stores in-frame clones only, minus some. Of about 82,000 clones in the sample, 80% are singletons; the top ten hold 15% to 20%. The input for sequencing was PBMCs, taken before any cancer treatment. Source of these receptors: a man aged 40 to 70 with stage II squamous cell lung carcinoma.

The J gene is TRBJ1-1, the V gene TRBV28; D gene uncertain. Germline V gene lookup returns CDR1 MDHEN and CDR2 SYDVKM. V was clipped by 10 bases and J by 5 bases, with 11 bases between them. This CDR3 is built from 11 residues. This CDR3 reads CATRVGTEAFF. CDR3 sequence (DNA): TGTGCCACGCGGGTGGGAACTGAAGCTTTCTTT.

The chain has TRBV13 and TRBJ1-1, with D possibly being TRBD1 (5 bases). This CDR3 spans 13 amino acids. Germline values: CDR1 PRHDT, CDR2 FYEKMQ (reference sequence). Trimming pared 2 bases from V and 5 bases from J, leaving 9 bases between. CDR3 bases: TGTGCCAGCAGCTTATGGGGGTTTACTGAAGCTTTCTTT. Encoded protein: CASSLWGFTEAFF.

The chain combines TRBV2 with TRBJ2-2; a possible D gene is TRBD1 (5 bases). Germline loops: CDR1 SNHLY, CDR2 FYNNEI. The CDR3 runs to 16 residues. Between the trimmed V and J ends, which lost 5 bases and 2 bases, there was a span of 15 bases. The CDR3, as DNA: TGTGCCAGCAGTCGGACATCACCTCCCAACACCGGGGAGCTGTTTTTT. Translation: CASSRTSPPNTGELFF.

The CDR3 bases are TGTGCCAGCAGCTTAAATGCAGGGGCGAACACCGGGGAGCTGTTTTTT. Translation gives CASSLNAGANTGELFF. The V and J genes are TRBV13 and TRBJ2-2, with D perhaps TRBD1 (6 bases). V was shortened by 2 bases and J by 0 bases, with 10 bases between the two germline ends. The germline CDR1 and CDR2 sequences are PRHDT and FYEKMQ (reference sequence). The CDR3 covers 16 residues.

V and J are TRBV14 and TRBJ1-1; D unresolved. Trimming removed 3 bases from V and 1 base from J, with 12 bases in between. Germline V CDR1 and CDR2: SGHDN, FVKESK. The CDR3 loop spans 15 amino acids. The CDR3 DNA is TGTGCCAGCAGCCAGTCCCGGGGAGGGAACACTGAAGCTTTCTTT. Translated, it gives CASSQSRGGNTEAFF.

This clone was counted between two and nine times. The V call is TRBV7-9, the J call TRBJ2-5; D unclear. The germline gives CDR1 SEHNR, CDR2 FQNEAQ (reference sequence). The V end lost 5 bases, the J end lost 2 bases, and 9 bases lay between the germline ends. The CDR3 contains 13 residues. The CDR3 region is CASSPSRQETQYF. The CDR3 nucleotides are TGTGCCAGCAGCCCGTCCCGGCAAGAGACCCAGTACTTC.

Only a few counts were recorded for this clone. J is TRBJ1-1 and V is TRBV4-2; TRBD1 matches at 8 bases. CDR1 is LGHNA, CDR2 YNFKEQ, per germline. CDR3 length: 16 residues. J lost 1 base, V lost 0 bases, and 4 bases had no gene match. This chain's CDR3 is CASSQDRGRTNTEAFF. In nucleotides, the CDR3 is TGTGCCAGCAGCCAAGACAGGGGGCGGACGAACACTGAAGCTTTCTTT.

Regarding this clone: At one of its ends the junction is not consistent with the germline gene, which may arise from a read error. The rearrangement uses TRBV27 and TRBJ2-7; TRBD1 agrees at 9 bases. From germline, CDR1 is MNHEY and CDR2 SMNVEV (reference sequence). There are 12 residues in the CDR3. CDR3: CASSRTGGDLDF. CDR3 in DNA: TGTGCCAGCAGTCGCACAGGGGGCGATCTAGACTTC.

The chain joins TRBV15 to TRBJ2-2, with D possibly TRBD1 on 5 matching bases. CDR3 length: 20 amino acids. Germline loops: CDR1 LNHNV, CDR2 YYDKDF (reference sequence). V lost 4 bases, J lost 0 bases, and 24 bases lay in between. CDR3 loop: CATSKETVGRFSANTGELFF. The CDR3 nucleotides read TGTGCCACCAGCAAAGAGACAGTTGGAAGGTTCAGCGCGAACACCGGGGAGCTGTTTTTT.

The rearrangement joins TRBV6-5 to TRBJ2-1; D may be TRBD1 (5 bases). Trimming took off 2 bases at V and 8 bases at J, with 13 bases between the two ends. The CDR3 loop spans 14 amino acids. Germline CDR1 and CDR2: MNHEY and SVGAGI. CDR3 sequence reads: CASSYGAWGDEQFF. The CDR3 DNA follows: TGTGCCAGCAGTTACGGCGCCTGGGGCGATGAGCAGTTCTTC.

The rearrangement joins TRBV4-3 to TRBJ2-7; the D gene is possibly TRBD2 (6 bases). V was clipped by 3 bases and J by 0 bases, with 9 bases between them. Germline CDR1 and CDR2: LGHNA and YSLEER. This CDR3 spans 14 amino acids. As DNA, the CDR3 is TGCGCCAGCAGCCAGGGAGGACCCTCCTACGAGCAGTACTTC. Protein sequence: CASSQGGPSYEQYF.

This CDR3 reads CASSVELSYQPQHF. CDR3 nucleotides: TGTGCCAGTAGTGTGGAGCTGTCTTATCAGCCCCAGCATTTT. The V gene is TRBV19, the J gene TRBJ1-5, with D uncertain. Trimming removed 5 bases from V and 5 bases from J, with 13 bases in between. The CDR3 runs to 14 residues. Germline V gene data show CDR1 as LNHDA and CDR2 as SQIVND (reference sequence).